This is a list of T cell receptor beta chains from one sample in a study of technical replicates of blood from several donors. Generated by immunoSEQ multiplex PCR, the TCRdb table keeps only in-frame clones and is missing some. The sample carries around 84,000 clones, 97% recorded once. The source material was T cells isolated from PBMCs. The receptor set was obtained from a human donor in good health. Both conserved end residues are part of each CDR3. The D gene is left open where the match is weak. Some rows have no size entry. The others give once, few or many, or a class for an expanded clone.

CDR3nt | CDR3aa | abundance | j_gene | d_gene | v_gene
TGTGCCAGCAGTCCCCTTCTAGCTAGTTCCTACGAGCAGTACTTC | CASSPLLASSYEQYF | once | TRBJ2-7 | NA | TRBV27
TGTGCCAGCTCCCCCGTTGACGGCGGGCAAGAGACCCAGTACTTC | CASSPVDGGQETQYF | NA | TRBJ2-5 | NA | TRBV18
TGTGCCAGCAGACCGGAGGGGATAGAGTTCTTC | CASRPEGIEFF | NA | TRBJ2-1 | NA | TRBV6-1
TGCGCCAGCAGCCAAGATCGTAGGGGCCCGGCGTTCTTC | CASSQDRRGPAFF | NA | TRBJ2-1 | NA | TRBV4-1
TGTGCCACCAGCAGAGACCGGGACAGGGGGCGAAGGGGCTACACCTTC | CATSRDRDRGRRGYTF | NA | TRBJ1-2 | TRBD1 | TRBV15
TGTGCCAGCAGCTTAGAGTTGGCTAGCGGGATGGCAGGAACGTCCCAGTACTTC | CASSLELASGMAGTSQYF | NA | TRBJ2-5 | TRBD2 | TRBV7-9
TGCGCCAGCAGCCAAATACCCGGGACTATATACAATGAGCAGTTCTTC | CASSQIPGTIYNEQFF | NA | TRBJ2-1 | TRBD2 | TRBV5-1
TGTGCCAGCACGCGGCAGATTTATTACAATGAGCAGTTCTTC | CASTRQIYYNEQFF | once | TRBJ2-1 | NA | TRBV2
TGTGCCAGCGTAGAAGCAACTAATGAAAAACTGTTTTTT | CASVEATNEKLFF | NA | TRBJ1-4 | NA | TRBV6-1
TGTGCCAGCAGGGGGGACAGGGGGCTTAGAATCAGCCATCAGCCCCAGCATTTT | CASRGDRGLRISHQPQHF | NA | TRBJ1-5 | TRBD1 | TRBV2
TGTGCCAGCAGCCGGGGACTAGCCTACGAGCAGTACTTC | CASSRGLAYEQYF | NA | TRBJ2-7 | TRBD2 | TRBV2
TGTGCCAGCAGCCCAGCCGGGACTAGCGGTTCGGGTGAGCAGTTCTTC | CASSPAGTSGSGEQFF | NA | TRBJ2-1 | TRBD2 | TRBV27
TGCGCCAGCAGCTTGGGTGGACAAAATGGTTCACCCCTCCACTTT | CASSLGGQNGSPLHF | NA | TRBJ1-6 | NA | TRBV5-1
TGCGCCAGCAGCTTCTCCGGTCTCCCCGAGGTGAATCGAAGCCCTCAGTACTTC | CASSFSGLPEVNRSPQYF | NA | TRBJ2-4 | NA | TRBV5-1
TGCGCCAGCAGCCGGGACAACCAAGATACGCAGTATTTT | CASSRDNQDTQYF | NA | TRBJ2-3 | NA | TRBV5-1
TGTGCCAGCTCACCAAGTACTTGGACAGCCCTTCTCTCTGGGGCCAACGTCCTGACTTTC | CASSPSTWTALLSGANVLTF | NA | TRBJ2-6 | NA | TRBV18
TGTGCCAGCAGCAGGACAGCTAATGAAAAACTGTTTTTT | CASSRTANEKLFF | NA | TRBJ1-4 | NA | TRBV25-1
TGTGCCAGCAGTTTAAAGGGGGCCAAAAACTATGGCTACACCTTC | CASSLKGAKNYGYTF | once | TRBJ1-2 | TRBD1 | TRBV27
TGCAGCGTCCCAGCGGGAGCGACCCGGGGCACAGATACGCAGTATTTT | CSVPAGATRGTDTQYF | NA | TRBJ2-3 | TRBD2 | TRBV29-1
TGTGCCAGCAGTGACAGGGAGGGGGAGACCCAGTACTTC | CASSDREGETQYF | NA | TRBJ2-5 | TRBD2 | TRBV6-4
TGCGCCAGCAGCCGGGGACTAGCAACTAGCACAGATACGCAGTATTTT | CASSRGLATSTDTQYF | NA | TRBJ2-3 | TRBD2 | TRBV5-1
TGTGCCAGCAGCCCATCGACTTCGCCTATAACAGATACGCAGTATTTT | CASSPSTSPITDTQYF | NA | TRBJ2-3 | NA | TRBV7-9
TGTGCCAGCAGCTGGCCCGCGGGGCGGCCGCTCGGGACCCAGTACTTC | CASSWPAGRPLGTQYF | NA | TRBJ2-5 | NA | TRBV7-9
TGCGCCAGCAGCCCACCGGGACAGGGGGCAGAGACCCAGTACTTC | CASSPPGQGAETQYF | NA | TRBJ2-5 | TRBD1 | TRBV4-1
TGTGCCAGCAGACTAACAGGGGCCGGCTACACCTTC | CASRLTGAGYTF | NA | TRBJ1-2 | TRBD1 | TRBV6-5
TGTGCCAGCAGCTTGGGGGACAGGATGAACACTGAAGCTTTCTTT | CASSLGDRMNTEAFF | NA | TRBJ1-1 | TRBD1 | TRBV5-4
TGTGCCAGCAGCTTAAGTGGGGGCTCTGACACCGGGGAGCTGTTTTTT | CASSLSGGSDTGELFF | NA | TRBJ2-2 | NA | TRBV7-3
TGTGCCTGGAGTGCCGGAGACAGGGGACGGGACGAGCAGTACTTC | CAWSAGDRGRDEQYF | NA | TRBJ2-7 | TRBD1 | TRBV30
TGTGCCAGCAGCAAAGGAGGAGGGGGCGACGAGCAGTACTTC | CASSKGGGGDEQYF | once | TRBJ2-7 | NA | TRBV21-1
TGTGCCAGCTCACCAGGAGATGGCTACACCTTC | CASSPGDGYTF | NA | TRBJ1-2 | NA | TRBV18
TGTGCCAGCACCAGGACCGGGGAGCTGTTTTTT | CASTRTGELFF | NA | TRBJ2-2 | NA | TRBV11-3
TGTGCCAGCAGCTGGGACCGGGGGAATTCACCCCTCCACTTT | CASSWDRGNSPLHF | NA | TRBJ1-6 | NA | TRBV5-4
TGTGCCAGCCGGACTAGCGGGCCCAGCACAGATACGCAGTATTTT | CASRTSGPSTDTQYF | NA | TRBJ2-3 | TRBD2 | TRBV28
TGTGCCTACAGGAACACTGAAGCTTTCTTT | CAYRNTEAFF | NA | TRBJ1-1 | NA | TRBV30
TGTGCCAGCAGTCTAACAGGGGATAACACTGAAGCTTTCTTT | CASSLTGDNTEAFF | NA | TRBJ1-1 | TRBD1 | TRBV28
TGTGCCAGCAGCTTAACGGGTTTCTCCTACAATGAGCAGTTCTTC | CASSLTGFSYNEQFF | NA | TRBJ2-1 | NA | TRBV7-2
TGTGCCAGCACCACTCCGAGGACAGGGAAGTACGAGCAGTACTTC | CASTTPRTGKYEQYF | NA | TRBJ2-7 | TRBD1 | TRBV2
TGTGCCAGCAGCTTAGTACAGGGACCTCGAGGAAACACCATATATTTT | CASSLVQGPRGNTIYF | once | TRBJ1-3 | NA | TRBV7-9
TGTGCCAGCAGTATAAGCGGGGGGAGTTACAATGAGCAGTTCTTC | CASSISGGSYNEQFF | NA | TRBJ2-1 | TRBD2 | TRBV6-5
TGTGCCAGCAGTTTCGGGTATACTAATGAAAAACTGTTTTTT | CASSFGYTNEKLFF | NA | TRBJ1-4 | NA | TRBV27
TGTGCCAGCAGACGACAGGGAGTGGGCTACACCTTC | CASRRQGVGYTF | NA | TRBJ1-2 | NA | TRBV21-1
TGTGCCAGCAGTCAGGGATCCAATCAGCCCCAGCATTTT | CASSQGSNQPQHF | few | TRBJ1-5 | NA | TRBV2
TGTGCCAGCAGCCAAGGGAACGGGGGGTCCCCCCCTTACTACGAGCAGTACTTC | CASSQGNGGSPPYYEQYF | NA | TRBJ2-7 | TRBD2 | TRBV4-2
TGCAGCGCCCGACTTGAAACCCAAAGCGAGCAGTACTTC | CSARLETQSEQYF | NA | TRBJ2-7 | NA | TRBV29-1
TGCGCCAGCAGCGACAAAGCGGGAGGAGATACGCAGTATTTT | CASSDKAGGDTQYF | NA | TRBJ2-3 | TRBD2 | TRBV5-1
TGTGCCAGCCATAGCACTGAAGCTTTCTTT | CASHSTEAFF | once | TRBJ1-1 | NA | TRBV6-1
TGTGCCAGTAGTATTTCGCGCACCGGGGAGCTGTTTTTT | CASSISRTGELFF | NA | TRBJ2-2 | NA | TRBV19
TGTGCCAGCAGCTTACGGGGGGGCGGGAAAGGTAACACCGGGGAGCTGTTTTTT | CASSLRGGGKGNTGELFF | NA | TRBJ2-2 | TRBD2 | TRBV11-2